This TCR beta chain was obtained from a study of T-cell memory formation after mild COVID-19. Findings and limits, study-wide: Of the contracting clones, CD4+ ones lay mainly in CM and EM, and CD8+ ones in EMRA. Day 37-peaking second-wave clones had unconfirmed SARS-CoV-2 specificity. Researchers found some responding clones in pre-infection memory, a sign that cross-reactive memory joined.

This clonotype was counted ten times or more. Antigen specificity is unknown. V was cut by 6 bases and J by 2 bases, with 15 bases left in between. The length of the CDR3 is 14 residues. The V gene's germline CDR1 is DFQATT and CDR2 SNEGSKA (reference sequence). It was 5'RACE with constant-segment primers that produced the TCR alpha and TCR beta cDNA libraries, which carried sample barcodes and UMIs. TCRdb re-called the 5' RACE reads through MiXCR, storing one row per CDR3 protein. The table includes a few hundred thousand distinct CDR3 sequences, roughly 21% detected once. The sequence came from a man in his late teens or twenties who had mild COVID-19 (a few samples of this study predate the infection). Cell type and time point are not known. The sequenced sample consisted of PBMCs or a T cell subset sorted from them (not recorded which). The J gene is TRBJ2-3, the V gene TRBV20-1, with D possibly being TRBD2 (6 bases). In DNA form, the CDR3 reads TGCAGTGCCAGGGCGGGGTCCTCCACAGATACGCAGTATTTT. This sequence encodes CSARAGSSTDTQYF.